These 21 T cell receptor beta chains were sequenced from one sample in a study of blood T cell repertoires in COVID-19. Only in-frame clones appear in the TCRdb table, and some are missing; sequencing was by immunoSEQ multiplex PCR. The table records some 58,000 clones, about 86% of them present only once. The specimen was peripheral blood. Every receptor here comes from a man aged 35 to 55 with acute or convalescent COVID-19.

The genes are TRBV7-2 and TRBJ1-5; D gene unclear. V lost 1 base, J lost 4 bases, and 2 bases lay in between. The CDR3 consists of 12 residues. CDR1 is SGHTA and CDR2 is FQGNSA in the germline V gene. Written as DNA, the CDR3 is TGTGCCAGCAGCTTAGTAAATCAGCCCCAGCATTTT. Amino acid sequence: CASSLVNQPQHF.

The V call is TRBV5-4, the J call TRBJ1-2; 10 bases line up with TRBD1. V shed 0 bases and J 0 bases; nucleotides not matched to a gene: 2. Germline CDR1 reads SGHNT; CDR2 reads YYREEE (reference sequence). The CDR3 totals 16 residues. For the CDR3, the DNA is TGTGCCAGCAGCTTGGGACAGGGGGCAGCTAACTATGGCTACACCTTC. Translating gives CASSLGQGAANYGYTF.

The chain has TRBV18 and TRBJ2-2, with a weak D call TRBD1 (6 bases). V was cut by 2 bases and J by 5 bases, with 15 bases left in between. Germline CDR1 and CDR2: KGHSH and LQKENI. The CDR3 runs 16 residues. The CDR3 is CASSPEGGRRTGELFF. CDR3 bases: TGTGCCAGCTCACCAGAAGGGGGTAGACGGACCGGGGAGCTGTTTTTT. Looking up the rest from reference TRBV18 and TRBJ2-2 gives the full variable domain: NAGVMQNPRHLVRRRGQEARLRCSPMKGHSHVYWYRQLPEEGLKFMVYLQKENIIDESGMPKERFSAEFPKEGPSILRIQQVVRGDSAAYFCASSPEGGRRTGELFFGEGSRLTVL.

The chain joins TRBV15 to TRBJ1-1; tentatively, D is TRBD1 (5 bases). The CDR3 length is 13 residues. V was cut by 6 bases and J by 0 bases, with 8 bases left in between. Germline CDR1 is LNHNV and CDR2 is YYDKDF (reference sequence). CDR3 coding DNA: TGTGCCACCAGGCGGGACCTGAACACTGAAGCTTTCTTT. Translated, it gives CATRRDLNTEAFF. Variable domain in full (rest from reference TRBV15 and TRBJ1-1): DAMVIQNPRYQVTQFGKPVTLSCSQTLNHNVMYWYQQKSSQAPKLLFHYYDKDFNNEADTPDNFQSRRPNTSFCFLDIRSPGLGDTAMYLCATRRDLNTEAFFGQGTRLTVV.

The rearrangement joins TRBV2 to TRBJ1-2; 10 positions agree with TRBD1. The germline gives CDR1 SNHLY, CDR2 FYNNEI. V dropped 6 bases and J dropped 5; count of bases not matched to a gene: 9. There are 15 residues in the CDR3. In nucleotides, the CDR3 is TGTGCCAGCAGACCCGCGGGACAGGGGAGGTATGGCTACACCTTC. Protein product: CASRPAGQGRYGYTF.

The chain employs TRBV2 and TRBJ1-1; the D is unclear. V was clipped by 2 bases and J by 1 base, with 8 bases between them. The CDR3 totals 14 residues. From germline, CDR1 is SNHLY and CDR2 FYNNEI. The DNA for the CDR3 is TGTGCCAGCAGTGAAATGGGAGCGAACACTGAAGCTTTCTTT. Protein: CASSEMGANTEAFF. The variable domain in full, with the rest retrieved from reference TRBV2 and TRBJ1-1, is EPEVTQTPSHQVTQMGQEVILRCVPISNHLYFYWYRQILGQKVEFLVSFYNNEISEKSEIFDDQFSVERPDGSNFTLKIRSTKLEDSAMYFCASSEMGANTEAFFGQGTRLTVV.

The rearrangement links TRBV30 to TRBJ2-7; D may be TRBD2 (7 bases). Germline V lookup: CDR1 GTSNPN, CDR2 SVGIG (reference sequence). This CDR3 has 13 residues. Trimming took 4 bases from V and 5 from J, leaving 15 bases between them. CDR3 residues: CAWMGGPKHEQYF. DNA of the CDR3: TGTGCCTGGATGGGGGGGCCTAAGCACGAGCAGTACTTC.

In DNA form, the CDR3 reads TGTGCCAGCAGCTACAAACAGGGTTGGACTGAAGCTTTCTTT. Translation gives CASSYKQGWTEAFF. The chain has TRBV2 and TRBJ1-1, with D possibly matching TRBD1 (6 bases). Deletions cut 6 bases from V and 5 bases from J, with 16 bases between. Per germline, CDR1 SNHLY and CDR2 FYNNEI. CDR3 size: 14 residues.

The chain carries TRBV3-1 (or the pseudogene TRBV3-2) and TRBJ2-7; TRBD1 matches at 7 bases. Germline-derived CDR1 and CDR2 are LGHDT and YNNKEL (reference sequence). This CDR3 is 12 amino acids long. The ends lost 10 bases at V and 3 bases at J; junction bases unmatched: 6. The CDR3 sequence is CATQGQNYEQYF. In nucleotides, the CDR3 is TGTGCCACCCAGGGACAGAACTACGAGCAGTACTTC.

This chain links TRBV7-2 with TRBJ1-1, with D perhaps matching TRBD1 (5 bases). CDR1 and CDR2 from the germline V gene are SGHTA and FQGNSA. The CDR3 runs 15 residues. Trimming stripped 2 bases from V and 7 bases from J, with 17 bases between. CDR3 loop: CASSLMGGALGEAFF. CDR3 nucleotides: TGTGCCAGCAGCTTAATGGGGGGAGCCCTCGGTGAAGCTTTCTTT. Combining the CDR3 with reference TRBV7-2 and TRBJ1-1 gives the whole variable domain GAGVSQSPSNKVTEKGKDVELRCDPISGHTALYWYRQSLGQGLEFLIYFQGNSAPDKSGLPSDRFSAERTGGSVSTLTIQRTQQEDSAVYLCASSLMGGALGEAFFGQGTRLTVV.

The chain employs TRBV5-1 and TRBJ1-2; 7 positions agree with TRBD1. Per the germline V gene, CDR1 is SGHRS and CDR2 is YFSETQ. The CDR3 loop spans 15 amino acids. The V gene end was trimmed by 3 bases and the J gene end by 4 bases; junction bases not matched to a gene: 9. This CDR3 is CASSSLTGSGYGYTF. DNA for the CDR3: TGCGCCAGCAGCTCTCTGACAGGGTCGGGCTATGGCTACACCTTC.

V usage is TRBV6-1 and J usage is TRBJ1-6; maybe TRBD1 (6 bases). This CDR3 is built from 15 residues. Germline V gene lookup returns CDR1 MNHNS and CDR2 SASEGT. The V end lost 1 base, the J end lost 9 bases, and 13 bases lay between the germline ends. In DNA, the CDR3 is TGTGCCAGCAGTGAAGGGGGGGGCGGGGGTTCACCCCTCCACTTT. This gives the protein CASSEGGGGGSPLHF.

This sequence joins TRBV5-6 and TRBJ1-1; a weak D match, TRBD1 (6 bases). This CDR3 has 14 amino acids. CDR1 and CDR2 (germline): SGHDT, YYEEEE. Trimming pared 0 bases from V and 6 bases from J, leaving 12 bases between. The CDR3 DNA reads TGTGCCAGCAGCTTGGCCATCAGGACAGCTGAAGCTTTCTTT. It translates to CASSLAIRTAEAFF.

This clone appeared a few times. The rearrangement joins TRBV10-1 to TRBJ2-5, with no clear D. V was pared by 0 bases and J by 5 bases, with 4 bases between. The CDR3 loop spans 12 amino acids. Germline V CDR1 and CDR2: WNHNN, SYGVQD (reference sequence). The CDR3: CASSESGETQYF. In DNA form, the CDR3 reads TGCGCCAGCAGTGAGTCCGGGGAGACCCAGTACTTC.

This chain uses TRBV21-1 with TRBJ1-6; the table's TRBD1 call for D was not verified on the DNA. TRBV21-1 is flagged as a pseudogene. This CDR3 is built from 17 residues. The CDR3 DNA reads as TGTGCCAGCAGCAACCCGGGACAGGGACCGCGTAATTCACCCCTCCACTTT. It specifies CASSNPGQGPRNSPLHF.

V gene TRBV4-1 combines with J gene TRBJ2-7; D possibly corresponds to TRBD2 (6 bases). Germline assignment: CDR1 MGHRA and CDR2 YSYEKL. The CDR3 sequence is 14 residues long. Trimming took 2 bases from V and 3 from J, leaving 11 bases between them. CDR3 in amino acids: CASSQPGSRYEQYF. CDR3 DNA sequence: TGCGCCAGCAGCCAACCCGGGAGCCGCTACGAGCAGTACTTC.

The chain uses TRBV6-5 and TRBJ2-2; no clear D gene. In germline, CDR1 is MNHEY, CDR2 SVGAGI. This CDR3 comprises 15 residues. V was pared by 7 bases and J by 2 bases, with 14 bases between. DNA of the CDR3: TGTGCCAGCATCCAGGCAGGCACCAACACCGGGGAGCTGTTTTTT. This encodes CASIQAGTNTGELFF.

This chain joins TRBV5-1 and TRBJ1-2; the match to TRBD1 covers 8 bases. The V gene's germline CDR1 is SGHRS and CDR2 YFSETQ. The CDR3 sequence is 14 residues long. V shed 1 base, J shed 2 bases, and the junction held 1 base outside the gene matches. The CDR3 DNA reads as TGCGCCAGCAGCTTGTGGGACAGGAACTATGGCTACACCTTC. It is translated as CASSLWDRNYGYTF.

The J gene is TRBJ2-5, the V gene TRBV2, with 12 nucleotides matching TRBD1. The CDR3 extends over 15 amino acids. Unmatched junction bases numbered 4, after V lost 7 bases and J lost 1 base. CDR1 SNHLY and CDR2 FYNNEI come from the germline V gene. The CDR3: CASKGTGGFQETQYF. As DNA, the CDR3 is TGTGCCAGCAAAGGGACAGGGGGCTTCCAAGAGACCCAGTACTTC. The variable domain in full, with the rest retrieved from reference TRBV2 and TRBJ2-5, is EPEVTQTPSHQVTQMGQEVILRCVPISNHLYFYWYRQILGQKVEFLVSFYNNEISEKSEIFDDQFSVERPDGSNFTLKIRSTKLEDSAMYFCASKGTGGFQETQYFGPGTRLLVL.

CDR3 coding DNA: TGTGCCAGCAGCGACCGAACCGGGACAGGGGAGTACTTC. Protein: CASSDRTGTGEYF. The chain employs TRBV12-3 or TRBV12-4 and TRBJ2-5; 10 positions match TRBD1. V lost 6 bases and J lost 12; bases outside the gene matches: 10. This CDR3 comprises 13 residues.

The V gene is TRBV6-6, the J gene TRBJ1-4; 7 bases are a match to TRBD1. J gave up 8 bases and V 5 bases, and 11 bases lay outside the gene matches. Germline assignment: CDR1 MNHNY and CDR2 SVGAGI (reference sequence). The length of the CDR3 is 15 residues. CDR3 sequence: CASSPISDRLEKLFF. The CDR3 region has the DNA TGTGCCAGCAGTCCCATATCGGACAGGTTGGAAAAACTGTTTTTT.